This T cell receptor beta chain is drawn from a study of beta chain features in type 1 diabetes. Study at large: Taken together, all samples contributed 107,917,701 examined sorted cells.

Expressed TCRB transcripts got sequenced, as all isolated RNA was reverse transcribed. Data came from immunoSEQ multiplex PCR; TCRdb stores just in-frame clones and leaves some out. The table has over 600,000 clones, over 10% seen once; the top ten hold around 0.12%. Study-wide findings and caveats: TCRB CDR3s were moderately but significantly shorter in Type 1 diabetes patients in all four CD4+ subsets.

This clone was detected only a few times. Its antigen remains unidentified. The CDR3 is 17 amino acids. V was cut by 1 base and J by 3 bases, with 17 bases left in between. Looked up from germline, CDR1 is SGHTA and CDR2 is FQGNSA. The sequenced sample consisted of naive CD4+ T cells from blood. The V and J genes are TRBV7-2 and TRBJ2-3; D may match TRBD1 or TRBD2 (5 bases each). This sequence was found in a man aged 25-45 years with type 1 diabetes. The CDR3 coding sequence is TGTGCCAGCAGCTTAGTTTTGAGGGCTCAGGGAACAGATACGCAGTATTTT. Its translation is CASSLVLRAQGTDTQYF. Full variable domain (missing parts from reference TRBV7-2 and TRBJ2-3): GAGVSQSPSNKVTEKGKDVELRCDPISGHTALYWYRQSLGQGLEFLIYFQGNSAPDKSGLPSDRFSAERTGGSVSTLTIQRTQQEDSAVYLCASSLVLRAQGTDTQYFGPGTRLTVL.